This entry is about one T cell receptor (beta chain). The entry originates in a study of blood T cell repertoires in COVID-19. CDR1 SGHVS and CDR2 FQNEAQ come from the germline V gene. J gave up 0 bases and V 6 bases, and 15 bases lay outside the gene matches. The CDR3 extends over 19 amino acids. Assay used: immunoSEQ multiplex PCR; TCRdb lists only in-frame clones, some missing. The sample includes hundreds of thousands of clones, more than 85% seen only once; the top ten take 2.5% to 3.5%. Sequencing was done on a sample of peripheral blood. The V call is TRBV7-8, the J call TRBJ2-2, with TRBD2 matching over 8 bases. The source of this sequence is a human donor in a cohort sampled during active COVID-19. CDR3 nucleotides: TGTGCCAGCAGTTCGGAAATGGGACTAGAGATGTCGAACACCGGGGAGCTGTTTTTT. Translated: CASSSEMGLEMSNTGELFF. The full variable domain, in which reference TRBV7-8 and TRBJ2-2 provide the parts outside the CDR3, is GAGVSQSPRYKVAKRGQDVALRCDPISGHVSLFWYQQALGQGPEFLTYFQNEAQLDKSGLPSDRFFAERPEGSVSTLKIQRTQQEDSAVYLCASSSEMGLEMSNTGELFFGEGSRLTVL.